This T cell receptor (beta chain) was profiled in a study of spatial heterogeneity in lung cancer. In its sample, this clonotype was seen a few times. Its specificity is unknown. General study findings and limits: The study found ubiquitous expanded tumor TCRs in blood more at resection than follow-up.

Regarding time point: sample taken at primary tumor resection. Sequencing of whole RNA from tumor, nontumor lung or frozen PBMC involved no sorting. The donor group consisted of 72 patients who had untreated, early-stage non-small cell lung cancer. In germline, CDR1 is SGHDN, CDR2 FVKESK. Trimming cost V 1 base and J 1 base, with 19 bases left between them. CDR3 length: 18 amino acids. MiXCR, applied by TCRdb to the 5' RACE reads, yields one record per CDR3 protein. The table includes approximately 81,000 distinct CDR3 sequences, over 10% detected once. The chain carries TRBV14 and TRBJ2-5; D ambiguous. This specimen consisted of PBMCs, obtained at surgery. The source is a male donor with early-stage non-small cell lung cancer. CDR3 nucleotides: TGTGCCAGCAGCCAAGGATCGTCAAGAACGGCTATCCAAGAGACCCAGTACTTC. Translated, it gives CASSQGSSRTAIQETQYF.